The TCR beta chain under discussion was sequenced for a study of T cells after yellow fever vaccination. Study-level information: Preparation of the low-cell-number fractions used SMART-Seq v4 Ultra Low Input.

This clonotype was counted at least ten times. Its antigen remains unidentified. TCR cDNA was made by 5'RACE template switching, adding a universal primer site and UMIs. TCRdb processed the 5' RACE reads anew with MiXCR; each CDR3 protein has one entry. The sample lists hundreds of thousands of distinct CDR3 sequences, roughly an eighth seen once, with more than 12% in the top ten. There are 11 residues in the CDR3. V lost 3 bases, J lost 6 bases, and 2 bases lay in between. Study-level findings and limits: A small proportion of clonotypes was detected in both the CD4 and CD8 compartments. Primary-vaccination clones mostly resurfaced post-booster (nearly 97% CD4, around 88% CD8).

Specimen: PBMCs, collected on the day of the yellow fever booster vaccination. V usage is TRBV12-3 or TRBV12-4 and J usage is TRBJ2-2; no firm D call. This receptor was obtained from a man aged 25 to 45 who received the YFV17D yellow fever vaccine. Here the CDR3 reads CASSFAGELFF. CDR3 sequence (DNA): TGTGCCAGCAGTTTTGCCGGGGAGCTGTTTTTT.